This is a list of T cell receptor beta chains from one sample in a study of shared clonotypes between healthy human individuals. TCRdb keeps only in-frame clones here, not all; method: immunoSEQ multiplex PCR. This repertoire shows roughly 1,600,000 clones, just under 99% found once; its top ten account for under 0.45%. Sequenced material: naive CD4+ T cells sorted from blood. All receptors derive from a man aged 30-40 years in good health. The CDR3 runs from the conserved cysteine through the conserved F or W. Each record gives: clone size, J gene, D gene, V gene, CDR3 DNA, CDR3 protein. D genes are given only for firm matches. Rows give clone size only sometimes, using once, few, many, or a class for an expanded clone.

- TRBJ2-3 TRBD1 TRBV18 TGTGCCAGCTCACCCTTGACAGGGGTTCTCGGCACAGATACGCAGTATTTT CASSPLTGVLGTDTQYF
- TRBJ1-2 - TRBV7-2 TGTGCCAGCAGCAAATCGGCGGTCGTCGACTATGGCTACACCTTC CASSKSAVVDYGYTF
- TRBJ2-5 - TRBV5-1 TGCGCCAGCAGCCACATAGTGGGCAGGACGGGAGAGACCCAGTACTTC CASSHIVGRTGETQYF
- TRBJ2-3 TRBD1 TRBV18 TGTGCCAGCTCAAAGACAGGGGCCCCCACAGATACGCAGTATTTT CASSKTGAPTDTQYF
- TRBJ2-7 - TRBV15 TGTGCCACCAGCAGAGGCAGGGACTACGAGCAGTACTTC CATSRGRDYEQYF
- TRBJ1-2 TRBD1 TRBV28 TGTGCCAGCAGTTTAGGCCACAGGGGTTTTGGCTACACCTTC CASSLGHRGFGYTF
- TRBJ2-1 TRBD2 TRBV9 TGTGCCAGCAGCGTAGTTGGTAGCGGGAGTCTCCGAGAGCAGTTCTTC CASSVVGSGSLREQFF
once TRBJ2-3 TRBD2 TRBV5-4 TGTGCCAGCAGAGCTAGCGGGTCCCGCCGGCAGTATTTT CASRASGSRRQYF
- TRBJ2-3 - TRBV7-3 TGTGCCAGCAGCTTGGGGGGCACAGATACGCAGTATTTT CASSLGGTDTQYF
- TRBJ2-3 TRBD1 TRBV6-6 TGTGCCAGCAGTTACCCGGGACAGGGCACAGATACGCAGTATTTT CASSYPGQGTDTQYF
- TRBJ2-3 - TRBV5-1 TGCGCCAGCAGCACCGCGGGCCCCCGCACAGATACGCAGTATTTT CASSTAGPRTDTQYF
- TRBJ1-2 TRBD1 TRBV6-5 TGTGCCAGCAGACAAACAGGGGGCCCTTATGGCTACACCTTC CASRQTGGPYGYTF
- TRBJ2-3 - TRBV6-1 TGTGCCAGCAGTGAAGCGAACATTTCCACAGATACGCAGTATTTT CASSEANISTDTQYF
- TRBJ1-2 - TRBV7-9 TGTGCCAGCAGCTTATCTTCAGTGAACTATGGCTACACCTTC CASSLSSVNYGYTF
- TRBJ2-1 TRBD1 TRBV5-4 TGTGCCAGCAGTCCGCCGGGACAGGGTCGGTACAATGAGCAGTTCTTC CASSPPGQGRYNEQFF
- TRBJ2-5 TRBD1 TRBV6-1 TGTGCCAGCAGAGCAAGGACAGGACTCCAAGAGACCCAGTACTTC CASRARTGLQETQYF
- TRBJ1-5 - TRBV5-6 TGTGCCAGCAGCGACCGGGACCCAGGACTACCCCAGCATTTT CASSDRDPGLPQHF
- TRBJ2-2 TRBD2 TRBV4-3 TGCGCCAGCAGCCGCCTTACTAGCGGGAGAGACACCGGGGAGCTGTTTTTT CASSRLTSGRDTGELFF
- TRBJ2-4 - TRBV19 TGTGCCAGTAGTCTAGCCAAAAACATTCAGTACTTC CASSLAKNIQYF
- TRBJ2-5 TRBD2 TRBV9 TGTGCCAGCAGCGCCCGAGTAGGGACTAGCGGGTTCCGAGAGACCCAGTACTTC CASSARVGTSGFRETQYF
- TRBJ2-2 TRBD2 TRBV5-1 TGCGCCAGCAGCCCCCTAGCGGGAGACACCGGGGAGCTGTTTTTT CASSPLAGDTGELFF
- TRBJ2-1 TRBD1 TRBV6-5 TGTGCCAGCAGTTTTCGACAGGGAATGTTTCTCAGTGAGCAGTTCTTC CASSFRQGMFLSEQFF
- TRBJ1-4 - TRBV9 TGTGCCAGCAGCGTAGCCCCGACAGTAAATGAAAAACTGTTTTTT CASSVAPTVNEKLFF
- TRBJ2-7 - TRBV18 TGTGCCAGCTCACCCTCAGGCCAGGCCCCTTGGGAGCAGTACTTC CASSPSGQAPWEQYF
once TRBJ2-3 - TRBV28 TGTGCCAGCGTGGCCGGCACAGATACGCAGTATTTT CASVAGTDTQYF
- TRBJ2-7 TRBD2 TRBV25-1 TGTGCCAGCAGTCCTCTATCTCGGGAGGGAGGCGAGCAGTACTTC CASSPLSREGGEQYF
- TRBJ1-4 - TRBV5-1 TGCGCCAGCAGCTTTATCGGGGGTGAAAAACTGTTTTTT CASSFIGGEKLFF
once TRBJ2-7 - TRBV5-4 TGTGCCAGCAGCTTGTTAGGGTTTTTCGACGAGCAGTACTTC CASSLLGFFDEQYF
- TRBJ1-3 TRBD1 TRBV7-8 TGTGCCAGCAGCCGACAGGGGGCAGGTGGAAACACCATATATTTT CASSRQGAGGNTIYF
- TRBJ2-2 - TRBV7-6 TGTGCCAGCAGCCCAGCCGGGGAGCTGTTTTTT CASSPAGELFF
- TRBJ2-7 - TRBV10-1 TGCGCCAGCAGTGAGGTACCAGCCACTTCCTACGAGCAGTACTTC CASSEVPATSYEQYF
- TRBJ1-5 - TRBV19 TGTGCCAGTAGACGTTGGAGGCGGGACCATCAGCCCCAGCATTTT CASRRWRRDHQPQHF
- TRBJ1-5 - TRBV28 TGTGCCAGCAGTCCGGACAGAGGCAATCAGCCCCAGCATTTT CASSPDRGNQPQHF
- TRBJ1-5 - TRBV18 TGTGCCAGCTCACCATTCCGGGGCGGGCAGCCCCAGCATTTT CASSPFRGGQPQHF
- TRBJ2-2 TRBD1 TRBV11-3 TGTGCCAGCAGCCGGGACAGCACCGGGGAGCTGTTTTTT CASSRDSTGELFF
once TRBJ2-4 TRBD1 TRBV7-9 TGTGCCAGCAGCTTAGCGGGGACAGTAGCCAAAAACATTCAGTACTTC CASSLAGTVAKNIQYF
- TRBJ2-5 - TRBV5-5 TGTGCCAGCCACAGGGTCCTGGAGACCCAGTACTTC CASHRVLETQYF
- TRBJ2-3 TRBD2 TRBV5-4 TGTGCCAGCAGCCCCGGGACTACGGGCACAGATACGCAGTATTTT CASSPGTTGTDTQYF
- TRBJ2-7 TRBD2 TRBV10-2 TGCGCCAGCAAGGGATGGGCTAGCGGGAACTCCTACGAGCAGTACTTC CASKGWASGNSYEQYF
- TRBJ1-4 - TRBV28 TGTGCCAGCAGTTCGATCTTACACGGGTTTGGGGAAAAACTGTTTTTT CASSSILHGFGEKLFF
- TRBJ2-7 TRBD1 TRBV7-8 TGTGCCAGCAGCTCCGGGACAGGTATCATCCACGAGCAGTACTTC CASSSGTGIIHEQYF
- TRBJ1-1 - TRBV18 TGTGCCAGCTCACCACTGCCGGGGGCGAACACTGAAGCTTTCTTT CASSPLPGANTEAFF
- TRBJ2-1 - TRBV2 TGTGCCAGCAGTAAGAAACTAGCAAGGCTCGACAATGAGCAGTTCTTC CASSKKLARLDNEQFF
- TRBJ1-1 - TRBV7-3 TGTGCCAGCCGAGCCTTGATGAACACTGAAGCTTTCTTT CASRALMNTEAFF
- TRBJ2-1 - TRBV4-2 TGTGCCAGCACTCAAATCTTAGGTGGAAATGAGCAGTTCTTC CASTQILGGNEQFF